The 32 T cell receptor beta chains below were found in one sample sequenced in a study of OX40 agonist ivuxolimab in advanced cancers. Library method: the immunoSEQ multiplex PCR assay. Not all clones reach the TCRdb copy of this immuneACCESS table, which keeps in-frame sequences only. Checked studies attribute under half of the gap to unresolved V genes and leave the rest unexplained. The sample data list about 100,000 clones, and over 75% of these were observed just once. The top ten clones comprise about 0.17% of the sample. The sequences come from CD4+ or CD8+ T cells sorted from blood, collected in a trial of the OX40 agonist ivuxolimab. The receptors here all came from an adult with an advanced solid tumor such as melanoma, head and neck, liver or kidney cancer.

V and J are TRBV19 and TRBJ1-2; unclear D gene. CDR1 is LNHDA, CDR2 SQIVND, per germline (reference sequence). CDR3 size: 13 residues. Between the trimmed V and J ends, which lost 4 bases and 2 bases, there was a span of 8 bases. The CDR3 spells CASSNLGNYGYTF. As DNA, the CDR3 is TGTGCCAGTAGTAATCTGGGGAACTATGGCTACACCTTC.

The chain is built from TRBV5-1 and TRBJ2-7, with D possibly matching TRBD1 (5 bases). CDR1 SGHRS and CDR2 YFSETQ come from the germline V gene. V gave up 0 bases and J gave up 2 bases, with 12 bases separating them. CDR3 length equals 15 residues. The DNA for the CDR3 is TGCGCCAGCAGCTTGGGGGGCAGGACACCCTACGAGCAGTACTTC. Its protein product is CASSLGGRTPYEQYF.

This rearrangement joins TRBV7-2 to TRBJ2-1, with TRBD2 matching over 13 bases. Germline V gene sequence: CDR1 SGHTA, CDR2 FQGNSA. The CDR3 has 16 residues. J lost 4 bases, V lost 0 bases, and 0 bases had no gene match. The CDR3 DNA sequence: TGTGCCAGCAGCTTAGCGACTAGCGGGGGGTACAATGAGCAGTTCTTC. Amino acid sequence: CASSLATSGGYNEQFF.

The rearrangement uses TRBV5-6 and TRBJ2-3; 8 bases are shared with TRBD1. CDR3 length equals 17 residues. V lost 1 base to trimming and J lost 0 bases; unmatched junction nucleotides: 7. From germline, CDR1 is SGHDT and CDR2 YYEEEE. DNA for the CDR3: TGTGCCAGCAGCTTGTGGGACAGGTTATACAGCACAGATACGCAGTATTTT. Protein sequence: CASSLWDRLYSTDTQYF.

The chain has TRBV6-1 and TRBJ1-6; D might be TRBD1 (5 bases). CDR1 is MNHNS, CDR2 SASEGT, per germline. This CDR3 has 15 residues. V was pared by 7 bases and J by 5 bases, with 15 bases between. CDR3 nucleotide sequence: TGTGCCAGCACTGCCAGACAGCGGGATAATTCACCCCTCCACTTT. It is translated as CASTARQRDNSPLHF.

CDR3 region: CASSPVLSSDTQYF. In DNA, the CDR3 is TGTGCCAGCTCACCAGTCCTATCTTCGGATACGCAGTATTTT. The rearrangement joins TRBV18 to TRBJ2-3; D gene unclear. The CDR3 spans 14 residues. The germline gives CDR1 KGHSH, CDR2 LQKENI. The V end lost 2 bases, the J end lost 6 bases, and 12 bases lay between the germline ends.

The chain employs TRBV18 and TRBJ2-7, with D unclear. The CDR3 is made up of 13 amino acids. Trimming left V 6 bases short and J 0 bases short, with 9 bases between. CDR1 and CDR2 (germline): KGHSH, LQKENI. CDR3 residues: CASSGQASYEQYF. The CDR3 DNA sequence: TGTGCCAGCTCCGGGCAGGCCTCCTACGAGCAGTACTTC.

The chain uses TRBV10-2 and TRBJ1-5; the match to TRBD1 covers 9 bases. Germline V gives CDR1 WSHSY, CDR2 SAAADI. Germline trimming cut 8 bases from V and 3 bases from J; bases unmatched to any gene: 5. There are 14 residues in the CDR3. The CDR3 DNA reads as TGCGCCAGCCGGGACAGGGTGCTCAATCAGCCCCAGCATTTT. Amino acid sequence: CASRDRVLNQPQHF.

This clone was detected only once. This chain joins TRBV11-3 and TRBJ2-2, with 9 nucleotides matching TRBD2. The CDR3 totals 18 residues. The V gene end was trimmed by 4 bases and the J gene end by 0 bases; junction bases not matched to a gene: 9. Germline lookup yields CDR1 SGHNT and CDR2 YENEEA. Written as DNA, the CDR3 is TGTGCCAGCAGCTCAAAGACTAGCGGACGACCGAACACCGGGGAGCTGTTTTTT. It specifies CASSSKTSGRPNTGELFF.

This chain uses TRBV30 with TRBJ2-2, with 7 bases fitting TRBD1. CDR1 GTSNPN and CDR2 SVGIG come from the germline V gene (reference sequence). There are 14 residues in the CDR3. The trim removed 3 bases at V and 0 bases at J, leaving 1 base unmatched. CDR3 residues: CAWRTGTNTGELFF. CDR3 nucleotide sequence: TGTGCCTGGAGGACAGGGACGAACACCGGGGAGCTGTTTTTT.

This chain connects TRBV30 to TRBJ1-1; the D is unclear. V shed 3 bases and J shed 0 bases, with 23 bases lying between them. From germline, CDR1 is GTSNPN and CDR2 SVGIG (reference sequence). The CDR3 loop spans 18 amino acids. The CDR3 coding sequence is TGTGCCTGGAGCGCCCTCGGATCGGCAGTCGGGATGAACACTGAAGCTTTCTTT. Translation: CAWSALGSAVGMNTEAFF.

The CDR3 loop is CASSLVVSSRTDTQYF. The CDR3 region has the DNA TGTGCCAGCAGCTTAGTTGTATCCAGTAGGACAGATACGCAGTATTTT. This chain links TRBV7-2 with TRBJ2-3, with no clear D. The CDR3 length is 16 residues. CDR1 and CDR2 from the germline V gene are SGHTA and FQGNSA. V lost 1 base and J 3 bases, leaving 14 bases between the germline ends.

The V and J genes are TRBV9 and TRBJ2-5; 9 bases fit TRBD1. In germline, CDR1 is SGDLS, CDR2 YYNGEE. The length of the CDR3 is 14 residues. The junction had 2 bases not matched to a gene; V was cut back by 4 bases and J by 1 base. CDR3 region: CASSWGQGQETQYF. The DNA of the CDR3 is TGTGCCAGCAGCTGGGGACAGGGCCAAGAGACCCAGTACTTC.

The chain recombines TRBV6-1 with TRBJ2-5; 7 positions agree with TRBD1. This CDR3 has 15 residues. The junction had 8 bases not matched to a gene; V was cut back by 6 bases and J by 1 base. Germline lookup yields CDR1 MNHNS and CDR2 SASEGT. The CDR3 region has the DNA TGTGCCAGCAGCGACTGGGGACAGCCCCAAGAGACCCAGTACTTC. Its protein product is CASSDWGQPQETQYF.

This chain connects TRBV7-3 to TRBJ2-2; either TRBD1 or TRBD2 may fit D (5 bases each). The CDR3 loop spans 13 amino acids. The germline CDR1 and CDR2 sequences are SGHTA and FQGTGA. The V end was cut by 8 bases, the J end by 4 bases, with 11 bases between. The CDR3 reads CASAWGTTGELFF. CDR3 DNA sequence: TGTGCCAGCGCCTGGGGGACCACCGGGGAGCTGTTTTTT.

The chain employs TRBV19 and TRBJ2-1; 12 nucleotides line up with TRBD2. The trim removed 2 bases at V and 10 bases at J, leaving 6 bases unmatched. CDR1 and CDR2 from the germline V gene are LNHDA and SQIVND (reference sequence). The CDR3 runs 15 residues. CDR3 bases: TGTGCCAGTAGTATATTGGCTAGCGGGAGGGTAGAGCAGTTCTTC. Its translation is CASSILASGRVEQFF.

The genes are TRBV10-2 and TRBJ1-1; D might be TRBD1 (5 bases). This CDR3 comprises 14 residues. Germline CDR1 and CDR2: WSHSY and SAAADI. V lost 2 bases to trimming and J lost 6 bases, with 13 bases between them. The CDR3 nucleotides are TGCGCCAGCAGTGAGGGCAGGGTAGGACCTGAAGCTTTCTTT. Translation: CASSEGRVGPEAFF.

The V and J genes are TRBV4-1 and TRBJ1-5, with D unresolved. Germline values: CDR1 MGHRA, CDR2 YSYEKL. V lost 0 bases and J 1 base, leaving 7 bases between the germline ends. This CDR3 is 15 amino acids long. This CDR3 reads CASSQDDTSNQPQHF. CDR3 in DNA: TGCGCCAGCAGCCAAGATGACACCAGCAATCAGCCCCAGCATTTT.

This chain uses TRBV30 with TRBJ1-6; D gene unclear. Trimming stripped 1 base from V and 7 bases from J, with 8 bases between. The length of the CDR3 is 13 residues. The germline gives CDR1 GTSNPN, CDR2 SVGIG (reference sequence). This CDR3 reads CAWSDGKNSPLHF. CDR3 sequence (DNA): TGTGCCTGGAGTGACGGGAAAAATTCACCCCTCCACTTT.

This clone is a singleton in its sample. The chain uses TRBV30 and TRBJ2-4; D is possibly TRBD2 (6 bases). This CDR3 region has 15 residues. From germline, CDR1 is GTSNPN and CDR2 SVGIG (reference sequence). V was pared by 2 bases and J by 3 bases, with 14 bases between. The CDR3 nucleotides are TGTGCCTGGAGTCGACTTGGGGGGTTCAAAAACATTCAGTACTTC. Amino acid sequence: CAWSRLGGFKNIQYF. Full variable domain (outside the CDR3, taken from reference TRBV30 and TRBJ2-4): SQTIHQWPATLVQPVGSPLSLECTVEGTSNPNLYWYRQAAGRGLQLLFYSVGIGQISSEVPQNLSASRPQDRQFILSSKKLLLSDSGFYLCAWSRLGGFKNIQYFGAGTRLSVL.

J is TRBJ2-1 and V is TRBV5-1, with 8 bases fitting TRBD1. The CDR3 length is 14 residues. V lost 3 bases, J lost 4 bases, and 3 bases stayed unmatched. CDR1 and CDR2 (germline): SGHRS, YFSETQ. CDR3 bases: TGCGCCAGCAGCTGGGGACAGGTATACAATGAGCAGTTCTTC. Translation gives CASSWGQVYNEQFF.

The chain joins TRBV5-4 to TRBJ2-5; D call uncertain. The CDR3 consists of 12 residues. V was pared by 1 base and J by 5 bases, with 6 bases between. Germline V gene sequence: CDR1 SGHNT, CDR2 YYREEE (reference sequence). The CDR3 nucleotides read TGTGCCAGCAGCTTGACGATGGAGACCCAGTACTTC. Its translation: CASSLTMETQYF.

This clone was observed a handful of times. The chain is built from TRBV30 and TRBJ1-6; the match to TRBD1 covers 7 bases. This CDR3 is built from 15 residues. Germline V gives CDR1 GTSNPN, CDR2 SVGIG (reference sequence). With 1 base clipped from V and 7 bases from J, the junction kept 7 bases outside the gene matches. The CDR3 DNA is TGTGCCTGGAGTGGGGACAGACTCTTAAATTCACCCCTCCACTTT. Protein: CAWSGDRLLNSPLHF.

V gene TRBV19 combines with J gene TRBJ1-5; no clear D gene. The germline V gene encodes CDR1 LNHDA and CDR2 SQIVND (reference sequence). The ends were cut back, 6 bases at V and 0 bases at J, with 24 bases in the middle. The CDR3 sequence is 19 residues long. The CDR3 nucleotides are TGTGCCAGTAGCTCGCCGGCGGCAGCCTCATCATATAGCAATCAGCCCCAGCATTTT. Its translation: CASSSPAAASSYSNQPQHF. The full variable domain, with the rest looked up from reference TRBV19 and TRBJ1-5, is DGGITQSPKYLFRKEGQNVTLSCEQNLNHDAMYWYRQDPGQGLRLIYYSQIVNDFQKGDIAEGYSVSREKKESFPLTVTSAQKNPTAFYLCASSSPAAASSYSNQPQHFGDGTRLSIL.

This rearrangement joins TRBV5-8 to TRBJ2-2; TRBD1 aligns across 7 bases. The CDR3 has 15 amino acids. J lost 6 bases, V lost 0 bases, and 5 bases had no gene match. Germline CDR1 SGHTS, CDR2 YDEGEE. The CDR3 coding sequence is TGTGCCAGCAGCTTGGGAACAGGGGCCCCCGGGGAGCTGTTTTTT. It is translated as CASSLGTGAPGELFF.

The chain links TRBV2 to TRBJ2-4; either TRBD1 or TRBD2 may fit D (5 bases each). This CDR3 has 12 amino acids. Germline CDR1 reads SNHLY; CDR2 reads FYNNEI. The V gene lost 7 bases and the J gene lost 6 bases, with 10 bases spanning the gap. The CDR3 here is CASIRDGNIQYF. DNA of the CDR3: TGTGCCAGCATCAGGGACGGAAACATTCAGTACTTC.

V is TRBV27 and J is TRBJ2-1; maybe TRBD2 (6 bases). The germline CDR1 and CDR2 sequences are MNHEY and SMNVEV (reference sequence). The CDR3 has 16 amino acids. The V gene lost 2 bases and the J gene lost 5 bases, with 16 bases spanning the gap. CDR3 loop: CASSLMTGVVNNEQFF. CDR3 sequence (DNA): TGTGCCAGCAGTTTAATGACGGGAGTGGTCAACAATGAGCAGTTCTTC.

J is TRBJ2-2 and V is TRBV7-9, with D unclear. Germline V gene sequence: CDR1 SEHNR, CDR2 FQNEAQ (reference sequence). V was cut by 0 bases and J by 7 bases, with 3 bases left in between. This CDR3 has 12 residues. As DNA, the CDR3 is TGTGCCAGCAGCTTAGCCGTCGGGGAGCTGTTTTTT. It translates to CASSLAVGELFF.

This rearrangement joins TRBV11-2 to TRBJ1-2; tentative D call: TRBD1 (5 bases). This CDR3 region has 14 residues. With 5 bases removed from V and 8 bases from J, the gap between germline ends came to 18 bases. Germline V CDR1 and CDR2: SGHAT, FQNNGV. CDR3 coding DNA: TGTGCCAGCAGCCTAGTGGCGGGGACGGGGGGCTACACCTTC. This translates into CASSLVAGTGGYTF.

The chain combines TRBV7-6 with TRBJ2-1; 10 positions agree with TRBD2. J lost 9 bases, V lost 1 base, and 3 bases had no gene match. The CDR3 covers 14 residues. Germline CDR1 reads SGHVS; CDR2 reads FNYEAQ. The CDR3 region is CASSLGASGGEQFF. CDR3 in DNA: TGTGCCAGCAGCTTAGGCGCTAGCGGGGGTGAGCAGTTCTTC.

The rearrangement uses TRBV28 and TRBJ1-2; 7 bases are shared with TRBD1. This CDR3 is built from 14 residues. Germline-derived CDR1 and CDR2 are MDHEN and SYDVKM. Trimming removed 5 bases from V and 6 bases from J; junction bases left unmatched: 9. The chain's CDR3 is CASSIPGTEHGYTF. The DNA of the CDR3 is TGTGCCAGCAGTATCCCCGGGACAGAGCATGGCTACACCTTC.

This chain uses TRBV6-5 with TRBJ1-5; D not resolved. V gave up 5 bases and J gave up 9 bases, with 11 bases separating them. CDR1 MNHEY and CDR2 SVGAGI come from the germline V gene. The CDR3 consists of 12 residues. The CDR3 reads CASSTPPWPQHF. The DNA for the CDR3 is TGTGCCAGCAGTACCCCCCCTTGGCCCCAGCATTTT.